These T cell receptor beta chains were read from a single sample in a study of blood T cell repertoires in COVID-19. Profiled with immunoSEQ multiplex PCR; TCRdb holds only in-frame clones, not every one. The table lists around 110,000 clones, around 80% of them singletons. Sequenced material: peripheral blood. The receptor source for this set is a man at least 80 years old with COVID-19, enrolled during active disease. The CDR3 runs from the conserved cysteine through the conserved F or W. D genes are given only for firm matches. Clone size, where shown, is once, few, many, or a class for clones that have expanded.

CDR3: CASSQESTSGSSEQFF; DNA: TGTGCCAGCAGCCAAGAATCGACTAGCGGGAGTAGTGAGCAGTTCTTC; J: TRBJ2-1; V: TRBV3-1/TRBV3-2; size: once; D: TRBD2
CDR3: CASRIQGAGTEAFF; DNA: TGTGCCAGCAGGATACAGGGGGCTGGCACTGAAGCTTTCTTT; J: TRBJ1-1; V: TRBV6-5; size: few; D: TRBD1
CDR3: CASSLTVNYGYTF; DNA: TGTGCCAGCAGCCTGACAGTGAACTATGGCTACACCTTC; J: TRBJ1-2; V: TRBV11-2; size: .; D: .
CDR3: CASSYRGTGGVYEQYF; DNA: TGTGCCAGCAGTTACCGGGGGACAGGGGGTGTCTACGAGCAGTACTTC; J: TRBJ2-7; V: TRBV6-5; size: .; D: TRBD1
CDR3: CASSTPAGPSSSLHF; DNA: TGTGCCAGCAGTACACCAGCGGGCCCATCTTCAAGCCTCCACTTT; J: TRBJ1-6; V: TRBV28; size: once; D: .
CDR3: CASSQRQGTLNTEAFF; DNA: TGCGCCAGCAGCCAAAGACAGGGGACCCTGAACACTGAAGCTTTCTTT; J: TRBJ1-1; V: TRBV4-1; size: .; D: TRBD1
CDR3: CASSPSTGGENLNYGYTF; DNA: TGTGCCAGCTCACCCAGCACAGGGGGCGAAAATCTTAACTATGGCTACACCTTC; J: TRBJ1-2; V: TRBV18; size: .; D: TRBD1
CDR3: CASSTWTGPNSGNTIYF; DNA: TGTGCCAGCAGCACCTGGACAGGGCCGAACTCTGGAAACACCATATATTTT; J: TRBJ1-3; V: TRBV5-4; size: .; D: TRBD1
CDR3: CASSLWGAGGGNQPQHF; DNA: TGTGCCAGCAGTTTATGGGGGGCAGGGGGAGGTAATCAGCCCCAGCATTTT; J: TRBJ1-5; V: TRBV28; size: .; D: TRBD1
CDR3: CASSSWTGDLGYTF; DNA: TGTGCCAGCAGCTCCTGGACAGGGGATTTAGGCTACACCTTC; J: TRBJ1-2; V: TRBV5-4; size: .; D: TRBD1
CDR3: CASDGTGVLNLNGYTF; DNA: TGTGCCAGCGACGGGACAGGGGTCTTAAATCTCAATGGCTACACCTTC; J: TRBJ1-2; V: TRBV19; size: .; D: TRBD1
CDR3: CASSPRQDQPQHF; DNA: TGTGCCAGTAGTCCCAGACAGGATCAGCCCCAGCATTTT; J: TRBJ1-5; V: TRBV19; size: .; D: .
CDR3: CASSKAGALDEQYF; DNA: TGTGCCAGCAGCAAAGCAGGGGCTTTAGACGAGCAGTACTTC; J: TRBJ2-7; V: TRBV28; size: few; D: .
CDR3: CASSKSGGNTGELFF; DNA: TGTGCCAGCAGCAAATCAGGGGGAAATACCGGGGAGCTGTTTTTT; J: TRBJ2-2; V: TRBV4-2; size: few; D: TRBD1
CDR3: CAIRPGLASGNSYEQYF; DNA: TGTGCCATCAGGCCGGGACTAGCTAGCGGGAATTCCTACGAGCAGTACTTC; J: TRBJ2-7; V: TRBV10-3; size: few; D: TRBD2
CDR3: CASSLHPGQGRSGELFF; DNA: TGTGCCAGCAGCCTCCACCCGGGACAGGGGAGGTCCGGGGAGCTGTTTTTT; J: TRBJ2-2; V: TRBV7-2; size: .; D: TRBD1
CDR3: CASSLLAGSYNEQFF; DNA: TGTGCCAGCAGCCTTCTAGCGGGCTCCTACAATGAGCAGTTCTTC; J: TRBJ2-1; V: TRBV7-9; size: .; D: TRBD2
CDR3: CASSELGGQPQHF; DNA: TGTGCCAGCAGTGAACTAGGGGGTCAGCCCCAGCATTTT; J: TRBJ1-5; V: TRBV6-1; size: .; D: .
CDR3: CSASRDRGNSPLHF; DNA: TGCAGTGCTAGTCGAGACAGGGGGAATTCACCCCTCCACTTT; J: TRBJ1-6; V: TRBV20-1; size: .; D: TRBD1
CDR3: CASSEEFQEKLFF; DNA: TGTGCCAGCAGTGAGGAGTTTCAAGAAAAACTGTTTTTT; J: TRBJ1-4; V: TRBV2; size: .; D: .
CDR3: CASSPGLAGVGVNEQFF; DNA: TGTGCCAGCTCACCAGGACTAGCGGGAGTGGGGGTTAATGAGCAGTTCTTC; J: TRBJ2-1; V: TRBV18; size: .; D: TRBD2
CDR3: CAISERDFSTDTQYF; DNA: TGTGCCATCAGTGAAAGGGACTTTAGCACAGATACGCAGTATTTT; J: TRBJ2-3; V: TRBV10-3; size: .; D: .
CDR3: CASSVRTGETQYF; DNA: TGTGCCAGCAGCGTCCGAACCGGGGAGACCCAGTACTTC; J: TRBJ2-5; V: TRBV27; size: many; D: .
CDR3: CASSSVAGLPYEQYF; DNA: TGTGCCAGCAGTTCGGTAGCGGGCCTACCCTACGAGCAGTACTTC; J: TRBJ2-7; V: TRBV28; size: .; D: TRBD2
CDR3: CASSLGQTYEQYF; DNA: TGTGCCAGCAGCTTGGGACAGACCTACGAGCAGTACTTC; J: TRBJ2-7; V: TRBV11-2; size: .; D: TRBD1
CDR3: CASSYSGQGMSEAFF; DNA: .; J: TRBJ1-1; V: TRBV5-1; size: .; D: .
CDR3: CASSSPTTSGAYNEQFF; DNA: TGTGCCAGCAGCTCTCCGACTACTAGCGGGGCCTACAATGAGCAGTTCTTC; J: TRBJ2-1; V: TRBV11-2; size: .; D: TRBD2